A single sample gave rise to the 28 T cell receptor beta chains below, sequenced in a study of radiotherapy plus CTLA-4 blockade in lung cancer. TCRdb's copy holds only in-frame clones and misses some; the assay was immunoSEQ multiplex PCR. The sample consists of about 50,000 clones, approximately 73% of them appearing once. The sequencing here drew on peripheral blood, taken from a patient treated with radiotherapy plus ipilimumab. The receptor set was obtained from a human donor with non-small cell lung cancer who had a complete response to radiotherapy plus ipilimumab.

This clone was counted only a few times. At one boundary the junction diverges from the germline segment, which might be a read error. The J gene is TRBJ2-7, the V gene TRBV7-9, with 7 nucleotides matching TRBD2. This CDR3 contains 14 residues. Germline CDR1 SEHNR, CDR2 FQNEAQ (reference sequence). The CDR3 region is CASSQVGGGYEQYF. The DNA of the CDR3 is TGCGCCAGCAGCCAAGTGGGGGGGGGCTACGAGCAGTACTTC.

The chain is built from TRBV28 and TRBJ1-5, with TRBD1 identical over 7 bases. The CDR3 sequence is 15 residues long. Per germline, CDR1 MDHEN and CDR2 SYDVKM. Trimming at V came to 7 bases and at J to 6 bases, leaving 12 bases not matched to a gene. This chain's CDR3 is CASNDQKQGIQPQHF. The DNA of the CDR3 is TGTGCCAGCAACGACCAGAAACAGGGGATTCAGCCCCAGCATTTT.

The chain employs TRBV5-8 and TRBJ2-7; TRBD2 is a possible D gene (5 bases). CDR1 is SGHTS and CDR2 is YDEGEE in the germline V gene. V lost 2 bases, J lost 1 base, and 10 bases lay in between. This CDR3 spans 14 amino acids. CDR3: CASSFSWRSYEQYF. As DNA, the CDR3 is TGTGCCAGCAGCTTCTCATGGAGGTCCTACGAGCAGTACTTC.

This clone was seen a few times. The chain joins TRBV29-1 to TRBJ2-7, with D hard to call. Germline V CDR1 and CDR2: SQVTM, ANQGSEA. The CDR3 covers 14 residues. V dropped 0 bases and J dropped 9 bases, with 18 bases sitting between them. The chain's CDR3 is CSVEDNNVWYRQYF. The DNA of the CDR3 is TGCAGCGTTGAAGACAATAACGTGTGGTATAGGCAGTACTTC.

For the CDR3, the DNA is TGTGCCAGCTCACCTCAGGCTTTAGGACAGGTAAACAATGAGCAGTTCTTC. Protein sequence: CASSPQALGQVNNEQFF. This chain uses TRBV18 with TRBJ2-1; TRBD1 matches 7 bases. Trimming took 3 bases from V and 5 from J; bases not matched to a gene: 13. The CDR3 covers 17 residues. Per germline, CDR1 KGHSH and CDR2 LQKENI.

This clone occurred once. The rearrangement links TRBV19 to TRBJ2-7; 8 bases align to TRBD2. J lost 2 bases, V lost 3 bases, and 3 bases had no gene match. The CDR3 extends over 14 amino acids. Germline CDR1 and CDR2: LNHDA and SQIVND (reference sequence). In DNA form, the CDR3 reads TGTGCCAGTAGTATCCCCGGGAGGGCCTACGAGCAGTACTTC. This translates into CASSIPGRAYEQYF.

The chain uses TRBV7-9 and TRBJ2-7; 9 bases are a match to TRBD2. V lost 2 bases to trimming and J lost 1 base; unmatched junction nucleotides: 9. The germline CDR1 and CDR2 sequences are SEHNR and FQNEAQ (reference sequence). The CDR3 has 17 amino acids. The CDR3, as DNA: TGTGCCAGCAGCTTAAGCCCATCCCTAGCGGGGTCCTACGAGCAGTACTTC. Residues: CASSLSPSLAGSYEQYF.

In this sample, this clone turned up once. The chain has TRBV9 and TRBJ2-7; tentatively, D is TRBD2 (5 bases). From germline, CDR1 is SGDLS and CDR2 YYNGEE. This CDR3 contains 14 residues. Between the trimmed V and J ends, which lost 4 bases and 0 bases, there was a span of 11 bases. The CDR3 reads CASSISEGSYEQYF. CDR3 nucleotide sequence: TGTGCCAGCAGCATCAGCGAGGGCTCCTACGAGCAGTACTTC. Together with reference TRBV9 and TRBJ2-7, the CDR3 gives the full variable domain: DSGVTQTPKHLITATGQRVTLRCSPRSGDLSVYWYQQSLDQGLQFLIQYYNGEERAKGNILERFSAQQFPDLHSELNLSSLELGDSALYFCASSISEGSYEQYFGPGTRLTVT.

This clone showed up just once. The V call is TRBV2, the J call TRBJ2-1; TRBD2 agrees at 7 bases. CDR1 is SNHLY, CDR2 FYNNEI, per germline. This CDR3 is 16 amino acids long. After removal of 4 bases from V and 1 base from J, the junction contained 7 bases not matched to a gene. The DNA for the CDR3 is TGTGCCAGCAGTGTTACCCAGCGGGGTTCCTACAATGAGCAGTTCTTC. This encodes CASSVTQRGSYNEQFF.

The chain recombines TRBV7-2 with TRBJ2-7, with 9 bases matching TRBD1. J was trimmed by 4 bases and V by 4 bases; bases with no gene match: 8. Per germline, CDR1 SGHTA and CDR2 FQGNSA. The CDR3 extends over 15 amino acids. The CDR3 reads CASSSAPGQGYEQYF. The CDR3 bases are TGTGCCAGCAGCTCGGCTCCGGGACAGGGTTACGAGCAGTACTTC.

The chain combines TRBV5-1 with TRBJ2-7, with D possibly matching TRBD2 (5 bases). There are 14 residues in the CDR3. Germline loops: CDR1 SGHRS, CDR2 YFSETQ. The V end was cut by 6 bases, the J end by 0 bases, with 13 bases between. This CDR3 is CASTDLGSSYEQYF. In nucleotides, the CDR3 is TGCGCCAGCACGGATCTGGGGAGCTCCTACGAGCAGTACTTC.

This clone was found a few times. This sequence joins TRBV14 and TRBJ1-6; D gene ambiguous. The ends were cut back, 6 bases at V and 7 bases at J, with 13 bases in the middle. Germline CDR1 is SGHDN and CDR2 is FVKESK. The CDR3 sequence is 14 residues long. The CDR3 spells CASSFQVLNSPLHF. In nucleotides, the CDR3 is TGTGCCAGCAGTTTCCAGGTTTTAAATTCACCCCTCCACTTT.

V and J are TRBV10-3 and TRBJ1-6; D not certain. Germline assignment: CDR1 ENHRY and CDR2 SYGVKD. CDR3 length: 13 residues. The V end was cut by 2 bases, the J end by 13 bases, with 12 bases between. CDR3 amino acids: CAISEPRNPPLHF. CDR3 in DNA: TGTGCCATCAGTGAGCCGCGTAACCCCCCCCTCCACTTT.

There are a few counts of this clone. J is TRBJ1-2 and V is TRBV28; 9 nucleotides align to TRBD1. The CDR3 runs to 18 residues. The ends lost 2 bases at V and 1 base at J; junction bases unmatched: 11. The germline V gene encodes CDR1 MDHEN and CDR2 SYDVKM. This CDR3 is CASSLGWDREVINYGYTF. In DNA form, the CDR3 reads TGTGCCAGCAGTTTAGGGTGGGACAGGGAGGTGATTAACTATGGCTACACCTTC.

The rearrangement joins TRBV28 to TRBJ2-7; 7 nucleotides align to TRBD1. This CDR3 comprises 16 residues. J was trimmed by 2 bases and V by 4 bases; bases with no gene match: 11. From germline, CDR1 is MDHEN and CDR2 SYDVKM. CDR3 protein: CASSYPVGTATYEQYF. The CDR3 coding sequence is TGTGCCAGCAGTTACCCGGTGGGGACAGCAACCTACGAGCAGTACTTC. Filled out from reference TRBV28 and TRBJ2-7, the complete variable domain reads DVKVTQSSRYLVKRTGEKVFLECVQDMDHENMFWYRQDPGLGLRLIYFSYDVKMKEKGDIPEGYSVSREKKERFSLILESASTNQTSMYLCASSYPVGTATYEQYFGPGTRLTVT.

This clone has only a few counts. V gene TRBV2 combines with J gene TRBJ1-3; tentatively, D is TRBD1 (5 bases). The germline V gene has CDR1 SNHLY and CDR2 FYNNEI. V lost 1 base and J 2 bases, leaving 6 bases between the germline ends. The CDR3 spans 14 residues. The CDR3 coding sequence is TGTGCCAGCAGTGAAGGCAGGGCTGGAAACACCATATATTTT. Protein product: CASSEGRAGNTIYF.

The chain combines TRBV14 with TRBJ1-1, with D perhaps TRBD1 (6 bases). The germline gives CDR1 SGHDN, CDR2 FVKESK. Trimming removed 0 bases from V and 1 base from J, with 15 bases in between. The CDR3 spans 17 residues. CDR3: CASSQDVVPRGNTEAFF. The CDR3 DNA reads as TGTGCCAGCAGCCAAGACGTCGTTCCCAGGGGGAACACTGAAGCTTTCTTT.

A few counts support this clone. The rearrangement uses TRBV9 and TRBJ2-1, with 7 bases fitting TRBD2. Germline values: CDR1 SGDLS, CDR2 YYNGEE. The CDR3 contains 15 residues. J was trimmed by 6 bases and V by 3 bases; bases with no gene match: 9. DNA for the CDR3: TGTGCCAGCAGCGCCCAGCGGGAATGGATCAATGAGCAGTTCTTC. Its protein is CASSAQREWINEQFF.

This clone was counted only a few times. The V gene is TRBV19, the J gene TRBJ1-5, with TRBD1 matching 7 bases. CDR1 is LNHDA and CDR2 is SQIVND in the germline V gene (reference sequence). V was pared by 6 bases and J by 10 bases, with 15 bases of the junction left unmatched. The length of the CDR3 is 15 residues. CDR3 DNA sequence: TGTGCCAGTAGGGGGACAGAGGCTGCCGCTCGCCCCCAGCATTTT. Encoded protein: CASRGTEAAARPQHF.

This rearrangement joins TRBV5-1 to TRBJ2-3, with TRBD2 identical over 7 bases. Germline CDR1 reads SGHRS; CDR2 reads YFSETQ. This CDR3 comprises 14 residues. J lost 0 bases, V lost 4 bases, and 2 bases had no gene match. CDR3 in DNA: TGCGCCAGCAGCAGGGAGGGTAGCACAGATACGCAGTATTTT. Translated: CASSREGSTDTQYF. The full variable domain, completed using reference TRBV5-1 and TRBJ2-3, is KAGVTQTPRYLIKTRGQQVTLSCSPISGHRSVSWYQQTPGQGLQFLFEYFSETQRNKGNFPGRFSGRQFSNSRSEMNVSTLELGDSALYLCASSREGSTDTQYFGPGTRLTVL.

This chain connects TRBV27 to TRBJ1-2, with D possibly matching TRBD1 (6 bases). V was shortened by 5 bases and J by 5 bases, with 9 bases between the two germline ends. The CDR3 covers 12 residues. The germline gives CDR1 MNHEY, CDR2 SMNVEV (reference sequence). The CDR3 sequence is CASSRTGYGYTF. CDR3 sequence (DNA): TGTGCCAGCAGTCGTACAGGGTATGGCTACACCTTC.

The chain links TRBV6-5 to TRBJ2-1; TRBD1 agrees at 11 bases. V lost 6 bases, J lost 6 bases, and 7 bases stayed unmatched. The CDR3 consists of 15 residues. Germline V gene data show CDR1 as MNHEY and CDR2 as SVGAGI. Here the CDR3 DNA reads TGTGCCAGCAGAACTCCGGGACAGGGGGGCAATGAGCAGTTCTTC. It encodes CASRTPGQGGNEQFF.

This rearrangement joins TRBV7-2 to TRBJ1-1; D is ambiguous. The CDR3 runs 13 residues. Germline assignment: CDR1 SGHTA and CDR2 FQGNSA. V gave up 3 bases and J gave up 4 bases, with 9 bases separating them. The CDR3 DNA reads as TGTGCCAGCAGCTTCCGGGCGGGCACTGAAGCTTTCTTT. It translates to CASSFRAGTEAFF.

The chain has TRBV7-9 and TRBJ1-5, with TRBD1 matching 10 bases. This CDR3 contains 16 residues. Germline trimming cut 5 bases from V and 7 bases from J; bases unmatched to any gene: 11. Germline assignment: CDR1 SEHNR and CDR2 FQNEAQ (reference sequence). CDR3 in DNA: TGTGCCAGCAGCAACACACGACAGGGGGCAAGACAGCCCCAGCATTTT. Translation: CASSNTRQGARQPQHF.

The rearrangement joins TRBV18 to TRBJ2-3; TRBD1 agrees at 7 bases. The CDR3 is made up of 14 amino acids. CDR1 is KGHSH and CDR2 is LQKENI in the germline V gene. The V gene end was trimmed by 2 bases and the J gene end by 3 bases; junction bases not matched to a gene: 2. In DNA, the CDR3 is TGTGCCAGCTCACCAGACAGGGCAACAGATACGCAGTATTTT. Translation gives CASSPDRATDTQYF.

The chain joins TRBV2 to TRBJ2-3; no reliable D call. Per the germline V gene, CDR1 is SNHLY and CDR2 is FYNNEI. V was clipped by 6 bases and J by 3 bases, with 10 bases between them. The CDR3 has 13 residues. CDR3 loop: CASSPFVTDTQYF. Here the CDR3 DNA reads TGTGCCAGCAGCCCCTTCGTAACAGATACGCAGTATTTT.

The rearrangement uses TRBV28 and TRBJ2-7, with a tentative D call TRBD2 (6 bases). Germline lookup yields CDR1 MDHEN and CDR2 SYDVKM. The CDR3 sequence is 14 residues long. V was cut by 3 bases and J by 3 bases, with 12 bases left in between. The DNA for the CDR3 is TGTGCCAGCAGTTTGGGAGGCATACTCTACGAGCAGTACTTC. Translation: CASSLGGILYEQYF.

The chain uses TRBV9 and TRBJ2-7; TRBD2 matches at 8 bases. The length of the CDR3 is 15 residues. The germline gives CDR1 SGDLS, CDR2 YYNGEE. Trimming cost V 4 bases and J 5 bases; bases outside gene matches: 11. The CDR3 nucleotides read TGTGCCAGCAGCCCTCGCGGGGGGTGGAGGGACGAGCAGTACTTC. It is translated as CASSPRGGWRDEQYF. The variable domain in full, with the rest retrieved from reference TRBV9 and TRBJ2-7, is DSGVTQTPKHLITATGQRVTLRCSPRSGDLSVYWYQQSLDQGLQFLIQYYNGEERAKGNILERFSAQQFPDLHSELNLSSLELGDSALYFCASSPRGGWRDEQYFGPGTRLTVT.